The 21 T cell receptor beta chains below all came from one sample that was sequenced in a study of cytomegalovirus exposure and HLA in healthy donors. TCRdb keeps only in-frame clones here, not all; method: immunoSEQ multiplex PCR. The sample carries roughly 120,000 clones, roughly 83% recorded once. The sequenced material came from PBMCs. The receptors shown here come from a man in his late teens or twenties in good health and CMV-seronegative.

The chain uses TRBV4-2 and TRBJ2-1; 16 nucleotides agree with TRBD2. With 1 base clipped from V and 8 bases from J, the junction kept 8 bases outside the gene matches. The CDR3 runs to 18 residues. Germline-derived CDR1 and CDR2 are LGHNA and YNFKEQ. CDR3 protein: CASSQARGLAGGPHEQFF. The CDR3 nucleotides are TGTGCCAGCAGCCAAGCCCGGGGACTAGCGGGGGGGCCCCATGAGCAGTTCTTC.

The chain links TRBV12-1 to TRBJ2-1; the D segment call TRBD2 is taken from the table without a DNA check. TRBV12-1 is a pseudogene segment. The CDR3 totals 15 residues. CDR3 sequence: CASSFGGSLYNEQFF. The CDR3 region has the DNA TGTGCCAGCAGCTTTGGAGGGTCCCTTTACAATGAGCAGTTCTTC.

The J gene is TRBJ1-6, the V gene TRBV7-2, with D tentatively TRBD1 (6 bases). V was pared by 6 bases and J by 0 bases, with 15 bases between. Looked up from germline, CDR1 is SGHTA and CDR2 is FQGNSA. The CDR3 extends over 17 amino acids. The CDR3 spells CASSFVQGSSYNSPLHF. The CDR3 DNA reads TGTGCCAGCAGTTTCGTACAGGGCAGCTCCTATAATTCACCCCTCCACTTT.

V gene TRBV5-1 combines with J gene TRBJ2-5; D is perhaps TRBD1 (6 bases). Germline V CDR1 and CDR2: SGHRS, YFSETQ. V lost 4 bases to trimming and J lost 5 bases, with 21 bases between them. This CDR3 contains 16 residues. The CDR3 reads CASSMAIGGFRETQYF. CDR3 sequence (DNA): TGCGCCAGCAGCATGGCCATAGGGGGTTTTAGGGAGACCCAGTACTTC.

The chain joins TRBV18 to TRBJ2-7, with TRBD2 matching 7 bases. This CDR3 has 19 amino acids. Germline-derived CDR1 and CDR2 are KGHSH and LQKENI. V lost 2 bases to trimming and J lost 3 bases; unmatched junction nucleotides: 19. The CDR3 region has the DNA TGTGCCAGCTCACCAATACCACCGGGGTTGGGGGGGTCAATCTACGAGCAGTACTTC. Translated: CASSPIPPGLGGSIYEQYF.

The genes are TRBV5-6 and TRBJ2-2; 8 bases align to TRBD2. The CDR3 spans 16 residues. The germline V gene encodes CDR1 SGHDT and CDR2 YYEEEE. The V and J ends lost 0 bases and 4 bases, in that order; junction bases with no gene match: 5. The CDR3 region has the DNA TGTGCCAGCAGCTTGGATCTAGCGGGCAGCACCGGGGAGCTGTTTTTT. Amino acids: CASSLDLAGSTGELFF. Full variable domain (rest looked up from reference TRBV5-6 and TRBJ2-2): DAGVTQSPTHLIKTRGQQVTLRCSPKSGHDTVSWYQQALGQGPQFIFQYYEEEERQRGNFPDRFSGHQFPNYSSELNVNALLLGDSALYLCASSLDLAGSTGELFFGEGSRLTVL.

V and J are TRBV5-1 and TRBJ2-7, with TRBD2 matching 7 bases. Unmatched junction bases numbered 9, after V lost 0 bases and J lost 6 bases. Germline V lookup: CDR1 SGHRS, CDR2 YFSETQ. CDR3 length equals 15 residues. Written as DNA, the CDR3 is TGCGCCAGCAGCTTGGCCGCGTCGGGGGGTGGCGAGCAGTACTTC. Translating gives CASSLAASGGGEQYF.

This clone was seen just once. A much bigger clone sits one base away, suggesting this may be a read error. This sequence joins TRBV6-1 and TRBJ2-3; 10 bases match TRBD2. After removal of 4 bases from V and 1 base from J, the junction contained 2 bases not matched to a gene. CDR1 is MNHNS, CDR2 SASEGT, per germline. This CDR3 is 15 amino acids long. In DNA, the CDR3 is TGTGCCAGCAGTGTCACTAGCGGGGGCACAGATACGCAGTATTTT. This translates into CASSVTSGGTDTQYF.

This clone was seen more than once but under ten times. The V and J genes are TRBV2 and TRBJ2-7; 7 bases fit TRBD1. The V and J ends lost 10 bases and 2 bases, in that order; junction bases with no gene match: 5. CDR1 and CDR2 from the germline V gene are SNHLY and FYNNEI. The CDR3 runs 12 residues. CDR3 sequence: CATEGQAYEQYF. The DNA for the CDR3 is TGTGCCACTGAAGGACAGGCCTACGAGCAGTACTTC.

The count of this clone is one. The chain combines TRBV5-1 with TRBJ2-2; D is possibly TRBD1 (6 bases). Trimming left V 3 bases short and J 3 bases short, with 9 bases between. CDR3 length equals 14 residues. The germline gives CDR1 SGHRS, CDR2 YFSETQ. The CDR3 is CASSSRQDTGELFF. CDR3 bases: TGCGCCAGCAGCTCCCGACAGGACACCGGGGAGCTGTTTTTT.

The V call is TRBV10-1, the J call TRBJ2-3; TRBD2 matches 13 bases. Germline V gene data show CDR1 as WNHNN and CDR2 as SYGVQD (reference sequence). V lost 4 bases to trimming and J lost 3 bases; unmatched junction nucleotides: 7. This CDR3 is built from 17 residues. The CDR3 DNA sequence: TGCGCCAGCAGTGGTCAACCGGGACTAGCGGGAACAGATACGCAGTATTTT. This encodes CASSGQPGLAGTDTQYF.

This clone appeared a single time. The chain's CDR3 is CASSLQGASTDTQYF. The CDR3 DNA follows: TGTGCCAGCAGCTTACAGGGGGCTAGCACAGATACGCAGTATTTT. V usage is TRBV13 and J usage is TRBJ2-3; 8 nucleotides align to TRBD1. V trimming: 2 bases; J trimming: 0 bases; junction bases outside the gene matches: 1. The CDR3 extends over 15 amino acids. CDR1 PRHDT and CDR2 FYEKMQ come from the germline V gene (reference sequence).

The rearrangement links TRBV30 to TRBJ1-1; D may be TRBD1 (5 bases). The V gene lost 2 bases and the J gene lost 4 bases, with 11 bases spanning the gap. The CDR3 runs 13 residues. The germline gives CDR1 GTSNPN, CDR2 SVGIG (reference sequence). Here the CDR3 reads CAWSPWGVTEAFF. CDR3 DNA sequence: TGTGCCTGGAGTCCATGGGGGGTCACTGAAGCTTTCTTT.

The genes are TRBV13 and TRBJ1-1; D might be TRBD1 (5 bases). The CDR3 loop spans 14 amino acids. The V end was cut by 3 bases, the J end by 2 bases, with 10 bases between. Germline V lookup: CDR1 PRHDT, CDR2 FYEKMQ (reference sequence). CDR3 DNA: TGTGCCAGCAGCTTGCCGACAGACAACACTGAAGCTTTCTTT. Translating it yields CASSLPTDNTEAFF.

The chain is built from TRBV5-1 and TRBJ2-7; 13 nucleotides align to TRBD2. The V segment lost 1 base and the J segment 4 bases; nucleotides outside the gene matches: 2. The CDR3 totals 15 residues. Germline CDR1 and CDR2: SGHRS and YFSETQ. CDR3 amino acids: CASSLTSGGAYEQYF. CDR3 in DNA: TGCGCCAGCAGCTTGACTAGCGGGGGGGCGTACGAGCAGTACTTC.

The chain recombines TRBV19 with TRBJ1-3; TRBD1 agrees at 7 bases. There are 15 residues in the CDR3. The V and J ends lost 5 bases and 3 bases, in that order; junction bases with no gene match: 7. CDR1 is LNHDA, CDR2 SQIVND, per germline (reference sequence). CDR3 amino acids: CASSAGQQHGNTIYF. As DNA, the CDR3 is TGTGCCAGTAGTGCGGGACAGCAACATGGAAACACCATATATTTT.

The genes are TRBV21-1 and TRBJ2-5; the table's D call, TRBD2, has no DNA check behind it. TRBV21-1 is flagged as a pseudogene. This CDR3 has 16 residues. The CDR3 protein is CASSKKSQGGEETQYF. The CDR3 DNA reads as TGTGCCAGCAGCAAGAAATCCCAGGGAGGGGAAGAGACCCAGTACTTC.

The J gene is TRBJ2-2, the V gene TRBV7-8; tentatively, D is TRBD1 (6 bases). This CDR3 comprises 17 residues. V lost 5 bases, J lost 0 bases, and 16 bases lay in between. The germline gives CDR1 SGHVS, CDR2 FQNEAQ. The chain's CDR3 is CASSPLGGNANTGELFF. DNA of the CDR3: TGTGCCAGCAGCCCCCTAGGGGGAAACGCGAACACCGGGGAGCTGTTTTTT.

This clone was detected only once. V and J are TRBV6-1 and TRBJ1-1; 7 bases map to TRBD1. This CDR3 has 13 residues. Losses at the gene ends were 2 bases for V and 8 bases for J; bases not matched to a gene: 5. Germline CDR1 and CDR2: MNHNS and SASEGT. In nucleotides, the CDR3 is TGTGCCAGCAGTGAAACAGGGGTAGTGGAAGCTTTCTTT. The encoded protein is CASSETGVVEAFF.

This clone showed up just once. This rearrangement joins TRBV7-8 to TRBJ2-2; 7 nucleotides line up with TRBD1. The germline V gene has CDR1 SGHVS and CDR2 FQNEAQ. J gave up 6 bases and V 2 bases, and 12 bases lay outside the gene matches. The CDR3 runs to 17 residues. CDR3 loop: CASSLRVGTDDSGELFF. CDR3 coding DNA: TGTGCCAGCAGCTTACGAGTTGGGACAGATGATTCCGGGGAGCTGTTTTTT.

The rearrangement joins TRBV14 to TRBJ2-7; TRBD1 matches at 8 bases. The germline CDR1 and CDR2 sequences are SGHDN and FVKESK. The junction had 14 bases not matched to a gene; V was cut back by 4 bases and J by 6 bases. The CDR3 contains 16 residues. CDR3 amino acids: CASSPSPGQVIFEQYF. DNA of the CDR3: TGTGCCAGCAGCCCATCTCCGGGACAGGTAATCTTCGAGCAGTACTTC.